This T cell receptor beta chain was obtained from a study of cytomegalovirus exposure and HLA in healthy donors. For the study at large: The Caucasian-associated ancestry cluster contained 75% to 85% of the 300 to 400 genotyped donors.

As for this clone: Its matching antigen is unknown.

Germline CDR1 SGHRS, CDR2 YFSETQ. The CDR3 runs to 16 residues. With 0 bases clipped from V and 5 bases from J, the junction kept 11 bases outside the gene matches. Regarding the study as a whole: The authors later found most CMV-associated TCR beta chains appeared HLA-restricted. At a 0.05 false discovery rate, a later analysis found some 17,000 TCR beta sequences to be associated with HLA alleles.

Primers for the PCR totalled 60 Vbeta and 13 Jbeta. TCRdb keeps only in-frame clones here, not all; method: immunoSEQ multiplex PCR. This table has 130,000 to 150,000 clones, around 81% appearing once. The origin of this receptor is a male donor in good health and CMV-seronegative. The gene calls are TRBV5-1 and TRBJ2-7, with 7 nucleotides matching TRBD1. The sample taken for sequencing was PBMCs. CDR3 DNA: TGCGCCAGCAGCTTGGCCCGGGCAGGGGGTATCGACGAGCAGTACTTC. The encoded protein is CASSLARAGGIDEQYF.